This is a list of T cell receptor beta chains from one sample in a study of Japanese encephalitis immunity and Zika vaccine responses. Using its own MiXCR run on the 5' RACE reads, TCRdb lists one record per CDR3 protein. The sample records some 340 distinct CDR3 sequences, more than 3.5% being singletons. The specimen was antigen-activated CD4+ T cells from blood, cultured, collected during a Zika inactivated vaccine study. The receptors derive from an adult woman who received an inactivated Zika virus vaccine. Both conserved end residues are part of each CDR3. A D gene is named only where the DNA matches it firmly. Rows may omit the clone size; those that give it use once, few, many or a size class.

v_call,d_call,j_call,clone_size,cdr3_nt,cdr3_aa
TRBV11-3,-,TRBJ2-4,medium-sized,TGTGCCAGCAGCTTTAACAGGAAAGGCAAAAACATTCAGTACTTC,CASSFNRKGKNIQYF
TRBV4-2,-,TRBJ2-5,medium-sized,TGTGCCAGCAGCCAAGGTTGGGGGGAGACCCAGTACTTC,CASSQGWGETQYF
TRBV2,-,TRBJ2-3,large,TGTGCCAGCAGACTTCAAGGCTTAGACACAGATACGCAGTATTTT,CASRLQGLDTDTQYF
TRBV2,TRBD2,TRBJ2-3,medium-sized,TGTGCCAGCAGTGAAATGGGACTAGCGACAGATACGCAGTATTTT,CASSEMGLATDTQYF
TRBV2,-,TRBJ1-4,hyperexpanded,TGTGCCAGCAGTGGTCAGGGGTTACCTAATGAAAAACTGTTTTTT,CASSGQGLPNEKLFF
TRBV4-3,-,TRBJ1-3,medium-sized,TGCGCCAGCAGCCAAGTACAGGCGGCGGGAAACACCATATATTTT,CASSQVQAAGNTIYF
TRBV29-1,TRBD2,TRBJ2-3,medium-sized,TGCAGCGTCCTAGGGGGACTAGCGGGGGGGAGCACAGATACGCAGTATTTT,CSVLGGLAGGSTDTQYF
TRBV7-3,-,TRBJ2-3,medium-sized,TGTGCCAGCAGCTTTCGCGGGGAGCACACAGATACGCAGTATTTT,CASSFRGEHTDTQYF
TRBV4-3,TRBD2,TRBJ2-1,medium-sized,TGCGCCAGCAGCCTTATCGGACTAGCGGACAACAATGAGCAGTTCTTC,CASSLIGLADNNEQFF
TRBV19,-,TRBJ2-1,-,TGTGCCAGTAGTTCTCGACGGGGGGCTACCTACAATGAGCAGTTCTTC,CASSSRRGATYNEQFF
TRBV7-9,-,TRBJ1-2,many,TGTGCCAGCAGGGGTACGGCGGCAGGGGGCTACACCTTC,CASRGTAAGGYTF
TRBV18,TRBD1,TRBJ1-2,many,TGTGCCAGCTCCGACTGGGGACAGTCCTATGGCTACACCTTC,CASSDWGQSYGYTF
TRBV5-1,TRBD1,TRBJ2-3,large,TGCGCCAGCAGCTTGGACGGGACAGGATTAGTGTCAGATACGCAGTATTTT,CASSLDGTGLVSDTQYF
TRBV4-3,-,TRBJ2-3,medium-sized,TGCGCCAGCAGCCAGGCGGACAGCACAGATACGCAGTATTTT,CASSQADSTDTQYF
TRBV18,-,TRBJ1-5,medium-sized,TGTGCCAGCTCACCAGACGGCGGGGGCAATCAGCCCCAGCATTTT,CASSPDGGGNQPQHF
TRBV2,-,TRBJ1-5,large,TGTGCCAGCAGTGGGCAGGGGTCGGATCAGCCCCAGCATTTT,CASSGQGSDQPQHF
TRBV24-1,-,TRBJ2-1,many,TGTGCCACCAGTGATTTGGCCGCGGATCCGTCGGGGAATGAGCAGTTCTTC,CATSDLAADPSGNEQFF
TRBV9,-,TRBJ1-1,medium-sized,TGTGCCAGCAGCCCAAGACATGGGATGAACACTGAAGCTTTCTTT,CASSPRHGMNTEAFF
TRBV7-3,TRBD2,TRBJ2-1,hyperexpanded,TGTGCCAGCAGCCCACAAGCGGGGGGGCCCCATGAGCAGTTCTTC,CASSPQAGGPHEQFF
TRBV20-1,-,TRBJ1-1,large,TGCAGTGCTAGAGATCGAGAGTGGTCTGAAGCTTTCTTT,CSARDREWSEAFF
TRBV7-3,-,TRBJ1-3,medium-sized,TGTGCCAGCAGCTCACAGGGCCTCCCTGGAAACACCATATATTTT,CASSSQGLPGNTIYF
TRBV6-6,-,TRBJ2-7,-,TGTGCCAGCAGTTCTAGCTCCTACGAGCAGTACTTC,CASSSSSYEQYF
TRBV4-3,-,TRBJ1-1,medium-sized,TGCGCCAGCAGCCAAGTGGCAGGGGTGAACACTGAAGCTTTCTTT,CASSQVAGVNTEAFF
TRBV24-1,-,TRBJ2-7,hyperexpanded,TGTGCCACCGGTCCCCGGGGATCCTACGAGCAGTACTTC,CATGPRGSYEQYF
TRBV6-1,-,TRBJ2-3,hyperexpanded,TGTGCCAGCACCTCAGGGGGGGGCACAGATACGCAGTATTTT,CASTSGGGTDTQYF
TRBV2,-,TRBJ2-1,hyperexpanded,TGTGCCAGCAGTGAAATGAGCGGTTCCTACAATGAGCAGTTCTTC,CASSEMSGSYNEQFF
TRBV20-1,-,TRBJ2-7,large,TGCAGTGCCAGGGAGGACCCCAGCTCCTACGAGCAGTACTTC,CSAREDPSSYEQYF
TRBV5-6,-,TRBJ1-1,large,TGTGCCAGCAGTTTTACAGGGGAAGCTTTCTTT,CASSFTGEAFF
TRBV2,-,TRBJ1-1,medium-sized,TGTGCCAGCAGTGGGGAGTTGTGGGCCAGAGGTGAAGCTTTCTTT,CASSGELWARGEAFF
TRBV20-1,TRBD1,TRBJ1-4,medium-sized,TGCAGTGCCCCGGGACAGGGGGGCACTAATGAAAAACTGTTTTTT,CSAPGQGGTNEKLFF
TRBV7-8,-,TRBJ1-3,large,TGTGCCAGCAGCCCAGGGTCTGGAAACACCATATATTTT,CASSPGSGNTIYF
TRBV20-1,-,TRBJ1-2,medium-sized,TGCAGTGCTAGAGGGAGGGTCGGTGGCTACACCTTC,CSARGRVGGYTF
TRBV4-3,-,TRBJ1-6,medium-sized,TGCGCCAGCAGCCAAGGGGCAGACATCTATTCACCCCTCCACTTT,CASSQGADIYSPLHF
TRBV7-6,TRBD2,TRBJ2-3,hyperexpanded,TGTGCCAGCAGCTTAGGAGGGCGGGGGGGCACAGATACGCAGTATTTT,CASSLGGRGGTDTQYF
TRBV24-1,-,TRBJ2-5,many,TGTGCCACCTCCGCTGGGGGGACCCAGTACTTC,CATSAGGTQYF
TRBV7-2,-,TRBJ1-1,-,TGTGCCAGCAGCAAACAACAGGGAGTCCGGGTAGCTTTCTTT,CASSKQQGVRVAFF
TRBV2,TRBD1,TRBJ2-3,hyperexpanded,TGTGCCAGCGAAGGACAGGGGATAGATACGCAGTATTTT,CASEGQGIDTQYF
TRBV29-1,-,TRBJ2-3,large,TGCAGCGCCGGTCGTAGACTCACAGATACGCAGTATTTT,CSAGRRLTDTQYF
TRBV9,TRBD2,TRBJ2-7,many,TGTGCCAGCAGCGTAGCGGAGCGGGGGCCCTACGAGCAGTACTTC,CASSVAERGPYEQYF
TRBV21-1,-,TRBJ2-3,few,TGTGCCAGCACCCCCACGGGCTGCGGTACGCAGTATTTT,CASTPTGCGTQYF
TRBV2,-,TRBJ1-6,medium-sized,TGTGCCAGCAGTGAGGGACGTCCCCTCCACTTT,CASSEGRPLHF
TRBV19,-,TRBJ2-1,-,TGTGCCAGTAGTTATCGGGTCGGGACGGCGTACAATGAGCAGTTCTTC,CASSYRVGTAYNEQFF
TRBV4-3,-,TRBJ1-1,medium-sized,TGCGCCAGCAGCCAAGAACCAGAGAACACTGAAGCTTTCTTT,CASSQEPENTEAFF
TRBV6-6,-,TRBJ1-2,medium-sized,TGTGCCAGCAGTACTAAGGCGGGAGGCAAATGGGGCTACACCTTC,CASSTKAGGKWGYTF
TRBV6-5,-,TRBJ1-2,large,TGTGCCAGCAGCCCCGGGGCAGGGATGGATGGCTACACCTTC,CASSPGAGMDGYTF
TRBV9,TRBD1,TRBJ2-7,large,TGTGCCAGCAGCTCGGGACAGGGTCCCTACGAGCAGTACTTC,CASSSGQGPYEQYF
TRBV6-2/TRBV6-3,TRBD1,TRBJ1-2,-,TGTGCCAGCACCTACTCCGGGACAGGGGGACCTGAAGGGAGCTACACCTTC,CASTYSGTGGPEGSYTF
TRBV7-2,TRBD2,TRBJ2-1,many,TGTGCCAGCAGCTTAGGGTCTAGCGGCAATTACAATGAGCAGTTCTTC,CASSLGSSGNYNEQFF
TRBV9,TRBD2,TRBJ2-1,medium-sized,TGTGCCAGCAGCCCGGCGATAGCGGGGGGGTCCCCCAATGTGCAGTTCTTC,CASSPAIAGGSPNVQFF
TRBV21-1,-,TRBJ2-1,large,TGTGCCAGCACCCCCCAGGGACTAGCGGGGTACAATGAGCAGTTCTTC,CASTPQGLAGYNEQFF
TRBV11-2,-,TRBJ2-1,medium-sized,TGTGCCAGCAGCTTTGTGAATGAGCAGTTCTTC,CASSFVNEQFF
TRBV4-3,-,TRBJ1-1,large,TGCGCCAGCAGCCAAGCCAGGGTAGGGTCTGAAGCTTTCTTT,CASSQARVGSEAFF
TRBV2,TRBD2,TRBJ2-1,medium-sized,TGTGCCAGCACCCTTAGCGGGAGCTCCTACAATGAGCAGTTCTTC,CASTLSGSSYNEQFF
TRBV12-3/TRBV12-4,-,TRBJ2-5,large,TGTGCCAGCAGATCCGCCGGGCAACAAGAGACCCAGTACTTC,CASRSAGQQETQYF
TRBV20-1,-,TRBJ2-3,large,TGCAGTGCTAGAGATCCTACCCGGGGACTGCCGGGTACGCAGTATTTT,CSARDPTRGLPGTQYF
TRBV21-1,-,TRBJ2-4,large,TGTGCCAGCACCTCGAGGGACCGAGGCAAAAACATTCAGTACTTC,CASTSRDRGKNIQYF
TRBV11-2,TRBD1,TRBJ1-2,large,TGTGCCAGCAGCTTAGAAGGGGGCGCATGGTATGGCTACACCTTC,CASSLEGGAWYGYTF